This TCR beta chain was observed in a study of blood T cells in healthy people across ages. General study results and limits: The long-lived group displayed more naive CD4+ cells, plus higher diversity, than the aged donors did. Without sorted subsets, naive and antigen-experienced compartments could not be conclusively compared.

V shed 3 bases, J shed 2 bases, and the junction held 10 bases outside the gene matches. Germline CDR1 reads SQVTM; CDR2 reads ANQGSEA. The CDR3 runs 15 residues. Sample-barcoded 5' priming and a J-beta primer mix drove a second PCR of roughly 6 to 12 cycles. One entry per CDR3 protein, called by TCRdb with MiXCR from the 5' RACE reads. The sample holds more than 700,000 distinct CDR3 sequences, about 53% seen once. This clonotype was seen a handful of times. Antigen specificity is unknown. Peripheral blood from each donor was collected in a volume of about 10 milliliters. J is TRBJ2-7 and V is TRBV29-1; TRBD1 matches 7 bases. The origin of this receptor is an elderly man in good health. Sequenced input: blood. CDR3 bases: TGCAGCGTTGAGCTATTAGGGACAGCAACCTACGAGCAGTACTTC. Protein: CSVELLGTATYEQYF.